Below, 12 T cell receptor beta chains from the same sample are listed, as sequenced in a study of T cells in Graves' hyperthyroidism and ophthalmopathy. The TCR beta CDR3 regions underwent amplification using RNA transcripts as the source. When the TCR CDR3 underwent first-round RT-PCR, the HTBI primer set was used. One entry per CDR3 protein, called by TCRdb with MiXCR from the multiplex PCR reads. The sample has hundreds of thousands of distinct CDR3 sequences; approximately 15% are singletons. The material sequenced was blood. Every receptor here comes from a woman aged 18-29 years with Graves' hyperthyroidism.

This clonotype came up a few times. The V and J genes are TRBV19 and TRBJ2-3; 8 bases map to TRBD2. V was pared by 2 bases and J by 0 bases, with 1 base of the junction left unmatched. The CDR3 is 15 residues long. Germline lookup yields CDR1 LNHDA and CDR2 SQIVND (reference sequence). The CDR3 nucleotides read TGTGCCAGTAGTATAAGCGGGAGTAGCACAGATACGCAGTATTTT. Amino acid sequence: CASSISGSSTDTQYF.

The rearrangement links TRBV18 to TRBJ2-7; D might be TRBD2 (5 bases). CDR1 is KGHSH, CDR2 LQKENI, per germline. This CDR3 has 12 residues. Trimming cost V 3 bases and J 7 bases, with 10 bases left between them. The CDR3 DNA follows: TGTGCCAGCTCACCGGGGAGTCAAGAGCAGTACTTC. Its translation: CASSPGSQEQYF.

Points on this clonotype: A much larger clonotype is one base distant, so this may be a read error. The CDR3 DNA reads TGTGCCAGCAGTGGGGGAATTCACGGCCGGGAGACCCAGTACTTC. Translated: CASSGGIHGRETQYF. This chain uses TRBV12-3 or TRBV12-4 with TRBJ2-5; the D call may be TRBD1 or TRBD2 (5 bases each). The CDR3 loop spans 15 amino acids. Trimming shortened V by 5 bases and J by 5 bases, and 18 bases separated the two germline ends.

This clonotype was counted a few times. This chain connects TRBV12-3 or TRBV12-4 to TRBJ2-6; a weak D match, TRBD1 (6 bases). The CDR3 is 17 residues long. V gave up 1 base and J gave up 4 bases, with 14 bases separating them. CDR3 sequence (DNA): TGTGCCAGCAGTTTAGTTCGAACAGGGCCCGGGGCCAACGTCCTGACTTTC. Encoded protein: CASSLVRTGPGANVLTF.

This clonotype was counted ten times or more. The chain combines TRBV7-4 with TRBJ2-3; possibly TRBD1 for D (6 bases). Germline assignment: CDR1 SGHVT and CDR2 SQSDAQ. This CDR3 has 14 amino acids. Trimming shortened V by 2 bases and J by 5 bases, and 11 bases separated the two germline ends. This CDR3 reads CASSLSGAIDTQYF. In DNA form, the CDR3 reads TGTGCCAGCAGCTTATCAGGGGCAATAGATACGCAGTATTTT.

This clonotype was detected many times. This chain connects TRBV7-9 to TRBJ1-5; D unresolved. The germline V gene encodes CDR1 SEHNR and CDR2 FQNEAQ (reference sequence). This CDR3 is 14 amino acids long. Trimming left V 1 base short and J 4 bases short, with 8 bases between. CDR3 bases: TGTGCCAGCAGCTTAGGATCTAATAATCAGCCCCAGCATTTT. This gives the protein CASSLGSNNQPQHF.

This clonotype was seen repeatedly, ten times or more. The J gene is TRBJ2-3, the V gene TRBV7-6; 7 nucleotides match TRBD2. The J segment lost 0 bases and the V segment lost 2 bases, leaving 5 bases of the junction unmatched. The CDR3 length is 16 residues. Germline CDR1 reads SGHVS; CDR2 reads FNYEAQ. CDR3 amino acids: CASSLLREISTDTQYF. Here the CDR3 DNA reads TGTGCCAGCAGCTTATTGCGGGAGATTAGCACAGATACGCAGTATTTT. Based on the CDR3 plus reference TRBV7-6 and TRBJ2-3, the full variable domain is GAGVSQSPRYKVTKRGQDVALRCDPISGHVSLYWYRQALGQGPEFLTYFNYEAQQDKSGLPNDRFSAERPEGSISTLTIQRTEQRDSAMYRCASSLLREISTDTQYFGPGTRLTVL.

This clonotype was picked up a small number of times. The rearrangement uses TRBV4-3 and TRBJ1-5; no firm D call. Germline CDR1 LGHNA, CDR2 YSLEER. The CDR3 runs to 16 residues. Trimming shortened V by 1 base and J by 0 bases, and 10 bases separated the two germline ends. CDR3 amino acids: CASSQGAGNSNQPQHF. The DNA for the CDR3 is TGCGCCAGCAGCCAAGGTGCGGGGAATAGCAATCAGCCCCAGCATTTT.

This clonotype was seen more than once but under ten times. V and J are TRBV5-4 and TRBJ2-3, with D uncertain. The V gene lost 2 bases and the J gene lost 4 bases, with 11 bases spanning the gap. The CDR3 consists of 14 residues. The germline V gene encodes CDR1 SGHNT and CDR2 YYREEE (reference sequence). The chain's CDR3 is CASSLGSSSDTQYF. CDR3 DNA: TGTGCCAGCAGCTTAGGTAGTAGCTCAGATACGCAGTATTTT. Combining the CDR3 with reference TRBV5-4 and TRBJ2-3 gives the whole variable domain ETGVTQSPTHLIKTRGQQVTLRCSSQSGHNTVSWYQQALGQGPQFIFQYYREEENGRGNFPPRFSGLQFPNYSSELNVNALELDDSALYLCASSLGSSSDTQYFGPGTRLTVL.

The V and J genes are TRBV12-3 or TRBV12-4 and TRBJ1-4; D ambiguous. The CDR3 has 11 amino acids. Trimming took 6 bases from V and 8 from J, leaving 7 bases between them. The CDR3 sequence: CASSRGEKLFF. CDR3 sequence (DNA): TGTGCCAGCAGCCGGGGAGAAAAACTGTTTTTT.

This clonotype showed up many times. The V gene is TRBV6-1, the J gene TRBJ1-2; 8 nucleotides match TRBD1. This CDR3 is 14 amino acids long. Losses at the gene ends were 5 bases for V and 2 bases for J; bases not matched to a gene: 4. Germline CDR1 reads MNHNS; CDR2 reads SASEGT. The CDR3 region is CASSPAGGNYGYTF. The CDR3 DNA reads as TGTGCCAGCAGTCCTGCAGGGGGCAACTATGGCTACACCTTC.

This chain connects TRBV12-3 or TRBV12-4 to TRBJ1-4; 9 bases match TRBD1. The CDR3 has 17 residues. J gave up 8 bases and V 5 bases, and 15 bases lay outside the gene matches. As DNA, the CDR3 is TGTGCCAGCAGTGCACTTCTACCGGGACAGGGAAAAGAAAAACTGTTTTTT. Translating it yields CASSALLPGQGKEKLFF.